This T cell receptor (beta chain) was recovered during a study of cytomegalovirus exposure and HLA in healthy donors. Details on this clone: Its antigen is unknown.

Per the germline V gene, CDR1 is SEHNR and CDR2 is FQNEAQ (reference sequence). J lost 7 bases, V lost 6 bases, and 6 bases had no gene match. The CDR3 consists of 14 residues. Whole-study findings and limits: A later analysis appeared to link common viral pathogens to several of the most significant clusters. More than 15,000 TCR beta sequences were associated with HLA alleles at 0.05 false discovery rate in a later analysis. Among CMV-associated TCR beta chains, most appeared HLA-restricted in a later analysis.

PCR was performed using 60 Vbeta and 13 Jbeta primers. The repertoire was sequenced with immunoSEQ multiplex PCR; TCRdb's copy has only in-frame clones and lacks some. Of roughly 130,000 clones listed, 70% to 85% are singletons. The source of this sequence is a woman aged 60-75 years in good health and CMV-seropositive. Input material: PBMCs. The J gene is TRBJ2-4, the V gene TRBV7-9; 10 nucleotides line up with TRBD1. The CDR3 DNA is TGTGCCAGCAGAAAGACGGGACAGGGGAACATTCAGTACTTC. It encodes CASRKTGQGNIQYF.